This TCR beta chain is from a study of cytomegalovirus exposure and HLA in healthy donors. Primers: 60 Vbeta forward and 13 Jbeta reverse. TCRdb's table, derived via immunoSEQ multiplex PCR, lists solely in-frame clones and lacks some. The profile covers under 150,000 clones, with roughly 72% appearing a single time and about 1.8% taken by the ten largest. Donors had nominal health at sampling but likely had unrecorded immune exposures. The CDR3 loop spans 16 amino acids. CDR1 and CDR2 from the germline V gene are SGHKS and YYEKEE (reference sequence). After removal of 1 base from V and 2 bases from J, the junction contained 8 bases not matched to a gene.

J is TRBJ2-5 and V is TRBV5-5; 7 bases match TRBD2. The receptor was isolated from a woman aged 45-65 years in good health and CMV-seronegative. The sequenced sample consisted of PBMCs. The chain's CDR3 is CASSLSIAGNQETQYF. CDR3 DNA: TGTGCCAGCAGCTTGTCGATAGCGGGTAATCAAGAGACCCAGTACTTC.